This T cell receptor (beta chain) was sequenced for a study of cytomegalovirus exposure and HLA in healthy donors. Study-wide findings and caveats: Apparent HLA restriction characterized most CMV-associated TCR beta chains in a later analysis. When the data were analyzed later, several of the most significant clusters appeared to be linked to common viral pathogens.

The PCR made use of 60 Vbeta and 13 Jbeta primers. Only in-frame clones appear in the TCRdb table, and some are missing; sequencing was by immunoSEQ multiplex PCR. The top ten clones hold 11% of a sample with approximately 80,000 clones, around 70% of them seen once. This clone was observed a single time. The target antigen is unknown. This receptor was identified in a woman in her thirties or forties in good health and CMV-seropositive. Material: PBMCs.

CDR3 sequence: CAISDRGYEQYF. For the CDR3, the DNA is TGTGCCATCAGTGACAGGGGTTACGAGCAGTACTTC. The rearrangement joins TRBV10-3 to TRBJ2-7, with D possibly being TRBD1 (6 bases). CDR3 length equals 12 residues. V was shortened by 3 bases and J by 4 bases, with 7 bases between the two germline ends. Germline V lookup: CDR1 ENHRY, CDR2 SYGVKD.